The T cell receptor beta chain under discussion was sequenced for a study of CD8+ T cells in alopecia areata. Sequencing used cDNA as its template, made by extracting RNA and reverse transcribing it. Sequencing used immunoSEQ multiplex PCR; TCRdb keeps in-frame clones, though not all of them. Of approximately 180,000 clones in the sample, roughly 65% were seen once. Regarding the study as a whole: Against the mouse data, patients shared TCRs less clearly, possibly for HLA reasons.

This CDR3 contains 14 residues. J was trimmed by 3 bases and V by 6 bases; bases with no gene match: 7. Germline lookup yields CDR1 MNHEY and CDR2 SVGAGI. Peripheral blood and lesional scalp punch biopsies were taken from alopecia areata patients. A word on this clone: The antigen is not known.

The TCR originated in a human donor with alopecia areata. The rearrangement uses TRBV6-5 and TRBJ1-2, with TRBD1 identical over 7 bases. Sequencing used CD4+ T cells sorted from blood, obtained at week 0. The CDR3 sequence: CASRPQGKDYGYTF. The CDR3 nucleotides are TGTGCCAGCAGACCACAGGGGAAGGACTATGGCTACACCTTC.